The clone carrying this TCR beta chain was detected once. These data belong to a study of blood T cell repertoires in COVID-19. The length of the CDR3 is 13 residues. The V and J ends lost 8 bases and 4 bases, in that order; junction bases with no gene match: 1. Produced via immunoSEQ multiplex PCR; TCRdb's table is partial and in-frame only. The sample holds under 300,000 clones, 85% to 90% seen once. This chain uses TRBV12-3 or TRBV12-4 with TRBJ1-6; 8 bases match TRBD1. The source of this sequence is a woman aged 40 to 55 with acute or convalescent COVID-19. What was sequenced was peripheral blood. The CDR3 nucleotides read TGTGCCAGCGGGGACAGGTATAATTCACCCCTCCACTTT. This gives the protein CASGDRYNSPLHF.